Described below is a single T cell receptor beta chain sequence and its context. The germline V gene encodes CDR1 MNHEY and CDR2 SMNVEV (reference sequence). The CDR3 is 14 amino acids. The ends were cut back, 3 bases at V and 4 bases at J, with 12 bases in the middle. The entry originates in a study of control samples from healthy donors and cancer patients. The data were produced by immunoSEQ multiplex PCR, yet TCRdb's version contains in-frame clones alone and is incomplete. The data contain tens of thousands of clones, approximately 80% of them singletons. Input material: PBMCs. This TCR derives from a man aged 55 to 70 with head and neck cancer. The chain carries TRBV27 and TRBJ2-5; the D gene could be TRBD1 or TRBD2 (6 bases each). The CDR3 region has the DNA TGTGCCAGCAGTTTGTCGGGGGCCGGAGAGACCCAGTACTTC. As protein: CASSLSGAGETQYF.